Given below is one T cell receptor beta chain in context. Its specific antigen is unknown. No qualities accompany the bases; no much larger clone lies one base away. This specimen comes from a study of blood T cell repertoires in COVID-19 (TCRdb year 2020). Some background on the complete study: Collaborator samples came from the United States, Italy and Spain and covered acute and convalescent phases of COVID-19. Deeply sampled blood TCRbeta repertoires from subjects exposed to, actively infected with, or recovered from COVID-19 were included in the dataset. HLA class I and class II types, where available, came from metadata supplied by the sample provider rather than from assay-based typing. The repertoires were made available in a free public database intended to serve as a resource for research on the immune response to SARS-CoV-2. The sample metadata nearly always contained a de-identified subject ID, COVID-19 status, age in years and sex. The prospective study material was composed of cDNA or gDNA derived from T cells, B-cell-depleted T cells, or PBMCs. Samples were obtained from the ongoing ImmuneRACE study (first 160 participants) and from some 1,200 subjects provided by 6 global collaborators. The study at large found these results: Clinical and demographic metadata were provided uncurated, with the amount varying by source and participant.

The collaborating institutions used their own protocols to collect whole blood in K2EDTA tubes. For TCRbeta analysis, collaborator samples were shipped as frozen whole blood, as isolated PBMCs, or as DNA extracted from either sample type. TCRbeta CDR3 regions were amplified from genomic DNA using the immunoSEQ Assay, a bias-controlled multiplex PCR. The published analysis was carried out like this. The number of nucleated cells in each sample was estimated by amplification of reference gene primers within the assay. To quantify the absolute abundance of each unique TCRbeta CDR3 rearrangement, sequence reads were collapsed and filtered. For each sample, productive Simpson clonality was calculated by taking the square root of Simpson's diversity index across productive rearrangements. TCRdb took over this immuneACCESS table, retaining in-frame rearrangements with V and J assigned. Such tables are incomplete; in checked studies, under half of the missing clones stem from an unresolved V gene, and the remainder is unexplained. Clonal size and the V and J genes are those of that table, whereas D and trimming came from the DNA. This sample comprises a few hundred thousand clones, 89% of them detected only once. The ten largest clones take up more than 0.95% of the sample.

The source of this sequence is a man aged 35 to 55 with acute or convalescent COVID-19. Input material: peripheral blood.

The CDR3 sequence is CASRAGTSQETQYF. The nucleotides are TGTGCCAGCAGGGCCGGGACTAGTCAAGAGACCCAGTACTTC. The V and J genes are TRBV2 and TRBJ2-5; TRBD2 agrees with 8 junctional bases. Per the germline V gene, SNHLY is the CDR1 and FYNNEI is the CDR2. Trimming accounts for 6 bases at V and 2 bases at J, while the number of junction bases matched to no gene is 5. Measured from the cysteine to the phenylalanine, the CDR3 is 14 residues long. The CDR3 DNA has 42 bases and is translated from base 1.